What follows are 2 T cell receptor beta chains derived from one specimen sequenced in a study of CD8 T cells in Susac syndrome. Reverse transcription of roughly 0.5 to 1 ug RNA used random hexamers. TCRdb processed the immunoSEQ multiplex PCR reads anew with MiXCR; each CDR3 protein has one entry. The sample includes 150,000 to 200,000 distinct CDR3 sequences, approximately 94% of them seen just once. Sample: CD4+ T cells from PBMCs. The receptor source for this set is a human donor with Susac syndrome.

The rearrangement uses TRBV27 and TRBJ1-6; weak D call: TRBD1 (6 bases). The CDR3 contains 13 residues. Germline CDR1 is MNHEY and CDR2 is SMNVEV (reference sequence). V lost 6 bases, J lost 7 bases, and 10 bases lay in between. The CDR3 region has the DNA TGTGCCAGCAGGTACAGGGAAAATTCACCCCTCCACTTT. Amino acid sequence: CASRYRENSPLHF.

The chain links TRBV5-4 to TRBJ2-5; D tentatively reads TRBD1 or TRBD2 (6 bases each). V was cut by 3 bases and J by 5 bases, with 17 bases left in between. CDR1 is SGHNT, CDR2 YYREEE, per germline (reference sequence). The CDR3 loop spans 15 amino acids. The CDR3 DNA is TGTGCCAGCAGCTCCCGGGGGCAGGGTGGGGAGACCCAGTACTTC. Protein product: CASSSRGQGGETQYF. The full variable domain, in which reference TRBV5-4 and TRBJ2-5 provide the parts outside the CDR3, is ETGVTQSPTHLIKTRGQQVTLRCSSQSGHNTVSWYQQALGQGPQFIFQYYREEENGRGNFPPRFSGLQFPNYSSELNVNALELDDSALYLCASSSRGQGGETQYFGPGTRLLVL.